What follows are 28 T cell receptor beta chains derived from one specimen sequenced in a study of blood T cell repertoires in COVID-19. Sequenced by immunoSEQ multiplex PCR; TCRdb stores in-frame clones only, minus some. The sample lists 200,000 to 250,000 clones, approximately 90% occurring once. What was sequenced was peripheral blood. Receptor source: a man aged 25 to 45 with COVID-19, enrolled during active disease.

The gene calls are TRBV18 and TRBJ2-2; 7 bases map to TRBD1. The CDR3 sequence is 15 residues long. Germline CDR1 reads KGHSH; CDR2 reads LQKENI. Germline trimming cut 2 bases from V and 6 bases from J; bases unmatched to any gene: 6. Here the CDR3 reads CASSPTGTVPGELFF. In nucleotides, the CDR3 is TGTGCCAGCTCACCAACCGGGACAGTCCCCGGGGAGCTGTTTTTT.

This clone was counted a single time. The chain's CDR3 is CASSQDRLYGYTF. CDR3 bases: TGTGCCAGCAGCCAAGACAGGCTCTATGGCTACACCTTC. The chain uses TRBV14 and TRBJ1-2; D unresolved. The CDR3 extends over 13 amino acids. V was cut by 0 bases and J by 4 bases, with 6 bases left in between. Per germline, CDR1 SGHDN and CDR2 FVKESK.

The genes are TRBV6-5 and TRBJ2-7; D may be TRBD1 (5 bases). Germline CDR1 MNHEY, CDR2 SVGAGI. The CDR3 has 15 amino acids. Between the trimmed V and J ends, which lost 5 bases and 5 bases, there was a span of 19 bases. The CDR3 coding sequence is TGTGCCAGCAGTCGGCGTCCCTCTTGGGGCGACGAGCAGTACTTC. Residues: CASSRRPSWGDEQYF.

The rearrangement uses TRBV7-6 and TRBJ1-2; 12 bases are a match to TRBD1. Losses at the gene ends were 1 base for V and 4 bases for J; bases not matched to a gene: 13. Looked up from germline, CDR1 is SGHVS and CDR2 is FNYEAQ. This CDR3 spans 19 amino acids. CDR3 sequence: CASSLGGGTGGGIVYGYTF. CDR3 DNA sequence: TGTGCCAGCAGCTTAGGAGGGGGGACAGGGGGCGGAATTGTCTATGGCTACACCTTC.

The chain carries TRBV12-5 and TRBJ1-1; the D gene is possibly TRBD1 (6 bases). The V end lost 1 base, the J end lost 4 bases, and 19 bases lay between the germline ends. The CDR3 contains 17 residues. Germline V gene lookup returns CDR1 LGHNT and CDR2 FRNRAP. CDR3 loop: CASGLADNRAVATEAFF. CDR3 sequence (DNA): TGTGCTAGTGGTTTGGCTGATAACAGGGCGGTGGCCACTGAAGCTTTCTTT. Using reference TRBV12-5 and TRBJ1-1 for the parts outside the CDR3, the full variable domain is DARVTQTPRHKVTEMGQEVTMRCQPILGHNTVFWYRQTMMQGLELLAYFRNRAPLDDSGMPKDRFSAEMPDATLATLKIQPSEPRDSAVYFCASGLADNRAVATEAFFGQGTRLTVV.

This clone was detected a few times. This sequence joins TRBV19 and TRBJ2-7; no firm D call. The CDR3 is 15 amino acids. Looked up from germline, CDR1 is LNHDA and CDR2 is SQIVND (reference sequence). V dropped 5 bases and J dropped 5 bases, with 19 bases sitting between them. In DNA form, the CDR3 reads TGTGCCAGTAGTTCACCCTTGGTTCAGGCCCACGAGCAGTACTTC. Residues: CASSSPLVQAHEQYF.

This clone was picked up one time. The gene calls are TRBV21-1 and TRBJ1-2; the DNA was not used to check the table's D call, TRBD1. TRBV21-1 is a documented pseudogene. This CDR3 is built from 14 residues. The CDR3 DNA sequence: TGTGCCAGCAGCAAAGGATGGGGGCTCGATGGCTACACCTTC. The encoded protein is CASSKGWGLDGYTF.

J is TRBJ2-1 and V is TRBV4-3; TRBD1 is a possible D gene (5 bases). The CDR3 runs to 16 residues. Germline V gene sequence: CDR1 LGHNA, CDR2 YSLEER. With 0 bases removed from V and 2 bases from J, the gap between germline ends came to 11 bases. The CDR3 sequence is CASSQDLGRAYNEQFF. DNA of the CDR3: TGCGCCAGCAGCCAAGATTTGGGCAGGGCCTACAATGAGCAGTTCTTC.

The chain uses TRBV6-2 or TRBV6-3 and TRBJ2-2; 11 bases match TRBD1. V shed 5 bases, J shed 2 bases, and the junction held 4 bases outside the gene matches. Germline lookup yields CDR1 MNHEY and CDR2 SVGEGT. The CDR3 is 16 residues long. The CDR3 region is CASSGGQGANTGELFF. The CDR3 bases are TGTGCCAGCAGTGGTGGACAGGGGGCTAACACCGGGGAGCTGTTTTTT.

The count of this clone is one. The chain links TRBV12-3 or TRBV12-4 to TRBJ2-5, with D perhaps matching TRBD2 (5 bases). The CDR3 is 13 residues long. V was shortened by 6 bases and J by 3 bases, with 11 bases between the two germline ends. DNA for the CDR3: TGTGCCAGCAGGTGGAGTAGCGAAGAGACCCAGTACTTC. It encodes CASRWSSEETQYF.

This sequence joins TRBV28 and TRBJ2-3; possible D gene TRBD1, 6 bases. Germline loops: CDR1 MDHEN, CDR2 SYDVKM. V shed 3 bases and J shed 9 bases, with 13 bases lying between them. The length of the CDR3 is 13 residues. The CDR3 bases are TGTGCCAGCAGTTTTGGACAGACGAGGACGCAGTATTTT. Protein: CASSFGQTRTQYF.

This chain joins TRBV28 and TRBJ2-1, with 10 bases identical to TRBD2. This CDR3 is built from 15 residues. V shed 4 bases, J shed 5 bases, and the junction held 5 bases outside the gene matches. Germline values: CDR1 MDHEN, CDR2 SYDVKM. Here the CDR3 reads CASSSSGRGNNEQFF. CDR3 DNA: TGTGCCAGCAGTTCTAGCGGGAGAGGGAACAATGAGCAGTTCTTC.

The chain joins TRBV3-1 (or the pseudogene TRBV3-2) to TRBJ2-7, with 15 nucleotides matching TRBD2. CDR3 length: 15 amino acids. Germline CDR1 LGHDT, CDR2 YNNKEL (reference sequence). V dropped 6 bases and J dropped 7; count of bases not matched to a gene: 7. CDR3 sequence (DNA): TGTGCCAGCAGTCCGGGACTAGCGGGAGGCCGGGAGCAGTACTTC. Amino acid sequence: CASSPGLAGGREQYF.

The J gene is TRBJ2-1, the V gene TRBV7-9, with TRBD2 matching 8 bases. The CDR3 has 15 residues. The trim removed 5 bases at V and 0 bases at J, leaving 3 bases unmatched. CDR1 is SEHNR and CDR2 is FQNEAQ in the germline V gene (reference sequence). CDR3: CASSRSGSSYNEQFF. The CDR3 DNA is TGTGCCAGCAGCCGGAGCGGGAGCTCCTACAATGAGCAGTTCTTC.

The chain joins TRBV9 to TRBJ2-5, with a tentative D call TRBD2 (5 bases). The CDR3 is made up of 16 amino acids. Germline V gene lookup returns CDR1 SGDLS and CDR2 YYNGEE. The V gene lost 4 bases and the J gene lost 5 bases, with 21 bases spanning the gap. The CDR3 spells CASSPVLTPGGETQYF. The CDR3 DNA is TGTGCCAGCAGCCCCGTTTTGACCCCGGGCGGGGAGACCCAGTACTTC.

The V gene is TRBV6-2 or TRBV6-3, the J gene TRBJ1-5; no clear D. Per the germline V gene, CDR1 is MNHEY and CDR2 is SVGEGT. This CDR3 has 14 residues. Trimming took 6 bases from V and 10 from J, leaving 19 bases between them. The chain's CDR3 is CASSLLSRAQPQHF. The CDR3 nucleotides are TGTGCCAGCAGCCTCCTCTCGAGAGCCCAACCCCAGCATTTT.

The gene calls are TRBV7-2 and TRBJ2-2, with 7 bases lining up with TRBD1. Germline V gene data show CDR1 as SGHTA and CDR2 as FQGNSA. V was pared by 1 base and J by 2 bases, with 10 bases of the junction left unmatched. This CDR3 contains 18 residues. For the CDR3, the DNA is TGTGCCAGCAGCTTAGTTCCAGTAGGGGGCGTCAACACCGGGGAGCTGTTTTTT. The encoded protein is CASSLVPVGGVNTGELFF. Supplemented by reference TRBV7-2 and TRBJ2-2, the full variable domain reads GAGVSQSPSNKVTEKGKDVELRCDPISGHTALYWYRQSLGQGLEFLIYFQGNSAPDKSGLPSDRFSAERTGGSVSTLTIQRTQQEDSAVYLCASSLVPVGGVNTGELFFGEGSRLTVL.

The V and J genes are TRBV30 and TRBJ2-6, with D possibly being TRBD2 (5 bases). CDR1 GTSNPN and CDR2 SVGIG come from the germline V gene (reference sequence). Trimming stripped 1 base from V and 0 bases from J, with 22 bases between. This CDR3 spans 20 amino acids. CDR3 sequence: CAWSGALAGSKYSGANVLTF. The CDR3 DNA reads as TGTGCCTGGAGTGGGGCCTTGGCGGGCTCAAAATACTCTGGGGCCAACGTCCTGACTTTC.

V usage is TRBV4-2 and J usage is TRBJ2-7; possibly TRBD2 for D (6 bases). Germline V lookup: CDR1 LGHNA, CDR2 YNFKEQ. This CDR3 has 14 residues. Between the trimmed V and J ends, which lost 0 bases and 7 bases, there was a span of 13 bases. CDR3 DNA sequence: TGTGCCAGCAGCCAAGAAAGCGGGCGATCTGAGCAGTACTTC. It is translated as CASSQESGRSEQYF.

The chain joins TRBV4-3 to TRBJ2-7, with 8 bases lining up with TRBD1. The germline V gene has CDR1 LGHNA and CDR2 YSLEER. Trimming cost V 4 bases and J 2 bases; bases outside gene matches: 7. The CDR3 length is 15 residues. CDR3 DNA sequence: TGCGCCAGCAGCCCCGGACAGGGTGATGCCTACGAGCAGTACTTC. Amino acid sequence: CASSPGQGDAYEQYF.

This chain uses TRBV24-1 with TRBJ1-2; possibly TRBD1 for D (5 bases). The CDR3 consists of 14 residues. Trimming pared 4 bases from V and 6 bases from J, leaving 14 bases between. CDR1 is KGHDR, CDR2 SFDVKD, per germline. CDR3 coding DNA: TGTGCCACCAGTGAAGGAAGCAGGGCTAATGGCTACACCTTC. This encodes CATSEGSRANGYTF.

V is TRBV6-5 and J is TRBJ1-3; no reliable D call. This CDR3 contains 16 residues. Germline values: CDR1 MNHEY, CDR2 SVGAGI. The germline V and J ends were trimmed by 0 bases and 1 base, with 10 bases remaining between them. CDR3 sequence: CASSYSEGGSGNTIYF. For the CDR3, the DNA is TGTGCCAGCAGTTACTCGGAAGGCGGTTCTGGAAACACCATATATTTT.

This sequence joins TRBV24-1 and TRBJ1-4; 7 positions match TRBD1. Trimming cost V 0 bases and J 6 bases; bases outside gene matches: 6. There are 16 residues in the CDR3. Germline CDR1 KGHDR, CDR2 SFDVKD. The CDR3 nucleotides are TGTGCCACCAGTGATTTGACAGGGGTTGGTCATGAAAAACTGTTTTTT. Translating gives CATSDLTGVGHEKLFF.

The gene calls are TRBV29-1 and TRBJ1-6; TRBD1 aligns across 9 bases. Looked up from germline, CDR1 is SQVTM and CDR2 is ANQGSEA. CDR3 length: 19 residues. J lost 10 bases, V lost 2 bases, and 21 bases had no gene match. The CDR3 reads CSVELAPLLVQGAGSPLHF. CDR3 sequence (DNA): TGCAGCGTTGAACTTGCCCCGTTACTTGTACAGGGGGCTGGCTCACCCCTCCACTTT.

This sequence joins TRBV4-3 and TRBJ1-6; 8 nucleotides align to TRBD1. J lost 10 bases, V lost 4 bases, and 9 bases had no gene match. CDR3 length: 15 amino acids. Per germline, CDR1 LGHNA and CDR2 YSLEER. CDR3 nucleotide sequence: TGCGCCAGCAGCCCCATCGACAGGGGTGGGTCACCCCTCCACTTT. Translated, it gives CASSPIDRGGSPLHF.

This clone was observed a handful of times. This rearrangement joins TRBV3-1 (or the pseudogene TRBV3-2) to TRBJ1-2, with 9 nucleotides matching TRBD1. Trimming at V came to 4 bases and at J to 5 bases, leaving 11 bases not matched to a gene. Germline loops: CDR1 LGHDT, CDR2 YNNKEL (reference sequence). CDR3 length: 16 residues. In DNA, the CDR3 is TGTGCCAGCAGCCTACTCCTGGACAGGGGCCGATATGGCTACACCTTC. This translates into CASSLLLDRGRYGYTF.

V gene TRBV12-3 or TRBV12-4 combines with J gene TRBJ2-7; D is possibly TRBD2 (5 bases). The V end was cut by 4 bases, the J end by 2 bases, with 6 bases between. This CDR3 contains 12 residues. The CDR3 DNA reads TGTGCCAGCAGTTCCGGGACCTACGAGCAGTACTTC. Encoded protein: CASSSGTYEQYF.

This chain links TRBV24-1 with TRBJ2-7, with 12 bases identical to TRBD1. CDR1 is KGHDR, CDR2 SFDVKD, per germline. This CDR3 comprises 14 residues. Trimming removed 5 bases from V and 4 bases from J; junction bases left unmatched: 2. The CDR3 nucleotides are TGTGCCACCAGTGGGGACAGGGGGCTGTACGAGCAGTACTTC. Its protein is CATSGDRGLYEQYF.